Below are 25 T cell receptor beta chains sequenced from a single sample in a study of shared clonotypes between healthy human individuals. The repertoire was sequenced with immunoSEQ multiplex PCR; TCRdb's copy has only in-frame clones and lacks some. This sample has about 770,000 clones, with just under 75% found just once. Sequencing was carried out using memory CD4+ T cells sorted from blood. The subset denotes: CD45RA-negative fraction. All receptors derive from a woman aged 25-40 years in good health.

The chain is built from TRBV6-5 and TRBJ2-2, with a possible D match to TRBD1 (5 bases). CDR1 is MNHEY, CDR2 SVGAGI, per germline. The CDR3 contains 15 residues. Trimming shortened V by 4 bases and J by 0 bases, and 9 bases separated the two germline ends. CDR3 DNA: TGTGCCAGCAGTTCCGGACATGCGAACACCGGGGAGCTGTTTTTT. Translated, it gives CASSSGHANTGELFF.

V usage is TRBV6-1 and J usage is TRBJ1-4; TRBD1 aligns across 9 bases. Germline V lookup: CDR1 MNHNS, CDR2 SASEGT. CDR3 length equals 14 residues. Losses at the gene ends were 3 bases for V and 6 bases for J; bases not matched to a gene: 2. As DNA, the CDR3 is TGTGCCAGCAGTGATGGGGACAGGGATGAAAAACTGTTTTTT. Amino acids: CASSDGDRDEKLFF.

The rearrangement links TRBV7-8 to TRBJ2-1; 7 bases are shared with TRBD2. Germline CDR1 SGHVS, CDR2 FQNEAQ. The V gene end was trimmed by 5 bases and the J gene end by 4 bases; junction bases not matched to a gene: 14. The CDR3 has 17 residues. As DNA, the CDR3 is TGTGCCAGCAGCCGTACCCCCGGCGGGAGTGGTTACAATGAGCAGTTCTTC. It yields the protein CASSRTPGGSGYNEQFF.

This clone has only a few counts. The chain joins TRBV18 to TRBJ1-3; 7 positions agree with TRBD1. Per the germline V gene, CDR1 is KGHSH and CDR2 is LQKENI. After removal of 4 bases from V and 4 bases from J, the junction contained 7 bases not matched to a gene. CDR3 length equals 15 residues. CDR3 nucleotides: TGTGCCAGCTCACACAATACAGGGGACGGAAACACCATATATTTT. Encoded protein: CASSHNTGDGNTIYF.

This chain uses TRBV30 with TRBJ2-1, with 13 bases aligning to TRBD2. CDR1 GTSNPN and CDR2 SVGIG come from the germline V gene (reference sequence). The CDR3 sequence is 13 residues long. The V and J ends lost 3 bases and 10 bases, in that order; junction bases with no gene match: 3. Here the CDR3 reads CAWRTSGRPEQFF. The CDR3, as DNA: TGTGCCTGGAGGACTAGCGGGAGGCCCGAGCAGTTCTTC. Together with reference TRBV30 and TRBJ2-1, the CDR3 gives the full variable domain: SQTIHQWPATLVQPVGSPLSLECTVEGTSNPNLYWYRQAAGRGLQLLFYSVGIGQISSEVPQNLSASRPQDRQFILSSKKLLLSDSGFYLCAWRTSGRPEQFFGPGTRLTVL.

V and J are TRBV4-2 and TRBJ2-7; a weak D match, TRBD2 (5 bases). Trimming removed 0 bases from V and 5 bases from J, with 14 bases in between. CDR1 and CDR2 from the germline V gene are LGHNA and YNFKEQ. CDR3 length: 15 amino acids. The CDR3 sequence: CASSQDFEGPNEQYF. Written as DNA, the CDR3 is TGTGCCAGCAGCCAAGATTTCGAGGGCCCCAACGAGCAGTACTTC.

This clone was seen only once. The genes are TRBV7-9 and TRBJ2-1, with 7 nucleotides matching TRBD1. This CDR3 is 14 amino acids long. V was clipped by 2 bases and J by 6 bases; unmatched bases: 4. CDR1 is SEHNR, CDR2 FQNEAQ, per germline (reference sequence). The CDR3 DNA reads TGTGCCAGCAGCTTACCAGCAGGGGGCAATGAGCAGTTCTTC. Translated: CASSLPAGGNEQFF.

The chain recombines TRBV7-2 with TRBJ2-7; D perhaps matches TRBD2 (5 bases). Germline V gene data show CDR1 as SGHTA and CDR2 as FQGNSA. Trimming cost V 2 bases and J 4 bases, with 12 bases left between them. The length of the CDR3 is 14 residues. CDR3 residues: CASSLSGTSYEQYF. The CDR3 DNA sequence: TGTGCCAGCAGCTTATCCGGCACTAGTTACGAGCAGTACTTC.

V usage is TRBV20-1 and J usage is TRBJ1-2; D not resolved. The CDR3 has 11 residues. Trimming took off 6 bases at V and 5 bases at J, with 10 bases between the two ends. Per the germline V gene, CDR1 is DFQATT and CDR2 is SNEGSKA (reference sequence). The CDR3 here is CSASGGYGYTF. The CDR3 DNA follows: TGCAGTGCCTCAGGAGGTTATGGCTACACCTTC.

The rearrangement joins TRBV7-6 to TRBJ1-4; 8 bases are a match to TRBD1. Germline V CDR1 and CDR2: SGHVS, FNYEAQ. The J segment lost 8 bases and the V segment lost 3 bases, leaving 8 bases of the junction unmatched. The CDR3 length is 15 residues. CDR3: CASSFGQGAREKLFF. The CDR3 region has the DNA TGTGCCAGCAGCTTCGGGCAGGGGGCGAGGGAAAAACTGTTTTTT.

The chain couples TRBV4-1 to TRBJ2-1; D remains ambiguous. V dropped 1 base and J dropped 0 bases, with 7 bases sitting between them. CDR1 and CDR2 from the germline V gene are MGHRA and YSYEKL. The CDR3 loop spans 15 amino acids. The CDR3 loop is CASSQVSVSYNEQFF. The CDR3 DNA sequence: TGCGCCAGCAGCCAAGTCAGCGTCTCCTACAATGAGCAGTTCTTC.

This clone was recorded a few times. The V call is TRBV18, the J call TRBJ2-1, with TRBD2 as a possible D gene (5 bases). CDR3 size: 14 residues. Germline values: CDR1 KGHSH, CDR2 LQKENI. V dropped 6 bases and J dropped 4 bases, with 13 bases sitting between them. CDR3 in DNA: TGTGCCAGCTCCACTGGTACTAGGTACAATGAGCAGTTCTTC. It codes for CASSTGTRYNEQFF.

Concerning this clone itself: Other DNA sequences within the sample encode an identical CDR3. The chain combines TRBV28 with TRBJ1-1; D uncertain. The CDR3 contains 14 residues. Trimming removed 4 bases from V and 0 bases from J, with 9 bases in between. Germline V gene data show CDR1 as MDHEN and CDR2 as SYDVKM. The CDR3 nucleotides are TGTGCCAGCAGTTCCCCAGCGATGAACACTGAAGCTTTCTTT. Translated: CASSSPAMNTEAFF.

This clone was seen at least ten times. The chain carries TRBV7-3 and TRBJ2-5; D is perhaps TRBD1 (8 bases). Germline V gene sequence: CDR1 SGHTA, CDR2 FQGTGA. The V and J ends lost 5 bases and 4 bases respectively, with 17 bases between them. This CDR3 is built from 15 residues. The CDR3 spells CASSRQTGEGETQYF. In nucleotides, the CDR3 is TGTGCCAGCAGCCGACAGACAGGGGAGGGAGAGACCCAGTACTTC. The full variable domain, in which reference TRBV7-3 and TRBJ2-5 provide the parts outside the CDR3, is GAGVSQTPSNKVTEKGKYVELRCDPISGHTALYWYRQSLGQGPEFLIYFQGTGAADDSGLPNDRFFAVRPEGSVSTLKIQRTERGDSAVYLCASSRQTGEGETQYFGPGTRLLVL.

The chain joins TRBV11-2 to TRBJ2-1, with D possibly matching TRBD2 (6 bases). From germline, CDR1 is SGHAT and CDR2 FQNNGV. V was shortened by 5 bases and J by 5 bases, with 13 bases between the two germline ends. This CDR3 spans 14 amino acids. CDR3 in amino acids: CASSQGLINNEQFF. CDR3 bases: TGTGCCAGCAGCCAGGGACTTATTAACAATGAGCAGTTCTTC.

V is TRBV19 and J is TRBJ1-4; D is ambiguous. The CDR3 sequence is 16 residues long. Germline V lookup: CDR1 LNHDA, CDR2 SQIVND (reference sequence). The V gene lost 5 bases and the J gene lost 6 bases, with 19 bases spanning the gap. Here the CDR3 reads CASSVSGSVAYEKLFF. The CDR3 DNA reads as TGTGCCAGTAGTGTCTCCGGTTCTGTTGCATATGAAAAACTGTTTTTT.

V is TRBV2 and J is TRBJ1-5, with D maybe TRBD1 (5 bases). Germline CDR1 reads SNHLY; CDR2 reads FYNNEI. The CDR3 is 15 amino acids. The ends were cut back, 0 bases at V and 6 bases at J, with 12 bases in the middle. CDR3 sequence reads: CASSEAGGESQPQHF. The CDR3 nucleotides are TGTGCCAGCAGTGAAGCGGGAGGGGAAAGTCAGCCCCAGCATTTT.

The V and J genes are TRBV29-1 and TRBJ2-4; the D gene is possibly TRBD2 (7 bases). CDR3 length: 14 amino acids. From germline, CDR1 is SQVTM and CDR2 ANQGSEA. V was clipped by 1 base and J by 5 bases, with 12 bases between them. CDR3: CSVEGGGAENIQYF. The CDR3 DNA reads TGCAGCGTTGAAGGAGGGGGGGCCGAAAACATTCAGTACTTC.

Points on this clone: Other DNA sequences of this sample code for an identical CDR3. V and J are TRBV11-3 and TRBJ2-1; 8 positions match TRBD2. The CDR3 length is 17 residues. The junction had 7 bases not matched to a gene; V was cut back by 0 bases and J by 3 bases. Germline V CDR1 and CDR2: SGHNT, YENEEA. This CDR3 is CASSLDSGAGGYNEQFF. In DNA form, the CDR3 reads TGTGCCAGCAGCTTAGATAGTGGGGCGGGAGGCTACAATGAGCAGTTCTTC.

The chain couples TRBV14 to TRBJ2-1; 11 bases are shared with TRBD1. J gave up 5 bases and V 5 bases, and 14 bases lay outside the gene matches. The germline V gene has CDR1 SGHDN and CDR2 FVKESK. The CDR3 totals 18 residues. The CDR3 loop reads CASSIRDRGIPAHNEQFF. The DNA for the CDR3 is TGTGCCAGCAGCATCCGGGACAGGGGGATTCCCGCCCACAATGAGCAGTTCTTC.

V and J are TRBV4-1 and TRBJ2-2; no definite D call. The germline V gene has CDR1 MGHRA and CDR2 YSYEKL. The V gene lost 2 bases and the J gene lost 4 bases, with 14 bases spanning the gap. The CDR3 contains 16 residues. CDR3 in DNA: TGCGCCAGCAGCCAACGTCTAGGGCCCGGCACCGGGGAGCTGTTTTTT. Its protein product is CASSQRLGPGTGELFF.

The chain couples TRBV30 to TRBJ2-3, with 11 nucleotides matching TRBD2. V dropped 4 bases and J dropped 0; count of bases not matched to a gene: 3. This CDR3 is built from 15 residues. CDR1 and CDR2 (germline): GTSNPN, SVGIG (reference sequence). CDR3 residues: CAWTGTSGSTDTQYF. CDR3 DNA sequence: TGTGCCTGGACCGGGACTAGCGGAAGCACAGATACGCAGTATTTT.

The CDR3 loop reads CASRKGAYEQYF. The CDR3 DNA sequence: TGTGCCAGCAGGAAAGGCGCCTACGAGCAGTACTTC. The chain employs TRBV7-2 and TRBJ2-7; no definite D call. V dropped 6 bases and J dropped 2 bases, with 8 bases sitting between them. The CDR3 runs 12 residues. CDR1 and CDR2 from the germline V gene are SGHTA and FQGNSA.

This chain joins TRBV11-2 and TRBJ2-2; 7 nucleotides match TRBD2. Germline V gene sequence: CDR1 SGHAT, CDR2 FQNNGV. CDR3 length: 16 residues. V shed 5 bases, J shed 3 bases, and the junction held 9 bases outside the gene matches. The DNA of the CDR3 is TGTGCCAGCAGCAACGGACTAGGGACCGACACCGGGGAGCTGTTTTTT. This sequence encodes CASSNGLGTDTGELFF.

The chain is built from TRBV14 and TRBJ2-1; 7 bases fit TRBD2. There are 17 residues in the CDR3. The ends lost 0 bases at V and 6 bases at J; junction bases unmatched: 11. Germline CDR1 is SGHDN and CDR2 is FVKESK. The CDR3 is CASSQEKAGVFSNEQFF. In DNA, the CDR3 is TGTGCCAGCAGCCAAGAGAAGGCGGGAGTGTTTAGCAATGAGCAGTTCTTC.